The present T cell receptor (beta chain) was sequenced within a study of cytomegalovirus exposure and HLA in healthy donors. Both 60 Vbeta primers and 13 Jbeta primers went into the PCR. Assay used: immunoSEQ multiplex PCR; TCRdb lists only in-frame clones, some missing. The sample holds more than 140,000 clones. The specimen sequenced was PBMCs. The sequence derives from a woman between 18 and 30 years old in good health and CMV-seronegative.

CDR3 DNA sequence: TGTGCCAGCAGCTTGGTGGGACAGGGGCTCCCAGATACGCAGTATTTT. Translation: CASSLVGQGLPDTQYF. The V gene is TRBV5-6, the J gene TRBJ2-3; 10 bases map to TRBD1. In germline, CDR1 is SGHDT, CDR2 YYEEEE. The CDR3 runs to 16 residues. Unmatched junction bases numbered 5, after V lost 0 bases and J lost 4 bases. Using reference TRBV5-6 and TRBJ2-3 for the parts outside the CDR3, the full variable domain is DAGVTQSPTHLIKTRGQQVTLRCSPKSGHDTVSWYQQALGQGPQFIFQYYEEEERQRGNFPDRFSGHQFPNYSSELNVNALLLGDSALYLCASSLVGQGLPDTQYFGPGTRLTVL.